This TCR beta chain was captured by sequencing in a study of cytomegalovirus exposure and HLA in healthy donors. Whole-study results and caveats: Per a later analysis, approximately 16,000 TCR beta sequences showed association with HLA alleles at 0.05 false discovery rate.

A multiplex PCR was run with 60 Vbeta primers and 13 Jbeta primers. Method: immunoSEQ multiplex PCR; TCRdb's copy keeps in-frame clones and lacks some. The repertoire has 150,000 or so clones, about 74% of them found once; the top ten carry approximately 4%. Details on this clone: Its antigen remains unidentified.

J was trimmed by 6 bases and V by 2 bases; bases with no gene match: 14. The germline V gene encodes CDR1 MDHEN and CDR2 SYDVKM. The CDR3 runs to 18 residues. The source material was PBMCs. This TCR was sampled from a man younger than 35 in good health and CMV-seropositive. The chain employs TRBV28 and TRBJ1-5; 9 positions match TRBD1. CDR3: CASSLPTGGEVSGQPQHF. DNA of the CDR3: TGTGCCAGCAGTTTACCAACAGGGGGCGAGGTTAGTGGTCAGCCCCAGCATTTT.